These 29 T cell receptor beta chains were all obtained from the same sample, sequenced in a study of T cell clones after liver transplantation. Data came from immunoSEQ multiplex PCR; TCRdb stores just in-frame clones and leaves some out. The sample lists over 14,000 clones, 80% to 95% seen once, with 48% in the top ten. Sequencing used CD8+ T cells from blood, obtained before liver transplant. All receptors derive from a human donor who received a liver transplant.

CDR3 DNA sequence: TGTGCCAGCAGTTCAACAGGTCGCGGCTACACCTTC. This codes for CASSSTGRGYTF. The chain has TRBV27 and TRBJ1-2; D might be TRBD1 (5 bases). CDR3 length: 12 amino acids. V gave up 4 bases and J gave up 8 bases, with 11 bases separating them. CDR1 and CDR2 from the germline V gene are MNHEY and SMNVEV (reference sequence).

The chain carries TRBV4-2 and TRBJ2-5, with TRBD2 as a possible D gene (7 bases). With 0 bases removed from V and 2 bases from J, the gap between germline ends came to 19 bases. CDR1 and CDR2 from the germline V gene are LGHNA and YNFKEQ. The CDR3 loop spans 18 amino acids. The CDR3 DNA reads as TGTGCCAGCAGCCAAGACTGGGTTGCGGGGGCAGAACAAGAGACCCAGTACTTC. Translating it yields CASSQDWVAGAEQETQYF.

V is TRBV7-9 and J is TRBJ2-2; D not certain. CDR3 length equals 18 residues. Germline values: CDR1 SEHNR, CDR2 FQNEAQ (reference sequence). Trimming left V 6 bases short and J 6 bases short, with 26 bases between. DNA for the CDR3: TGTGCCAGCAGTGGTATAAGTGAGAAGGGTTCTAACGCCGGGGAGCTGTTTTTT. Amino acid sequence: CASSGISEKGSNAGELFF.

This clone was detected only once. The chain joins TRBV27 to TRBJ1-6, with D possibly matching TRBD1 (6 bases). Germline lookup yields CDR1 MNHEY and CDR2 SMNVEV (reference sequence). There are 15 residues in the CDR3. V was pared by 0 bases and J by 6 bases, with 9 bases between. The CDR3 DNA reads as TGTGCCAGCAGTTTATCATGGGGGGCTAATTCACCCCTCCACTTT. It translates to CASSLSWGANSPLHF.

The CDR3 is CAISESASGRLVGTYNEQFF. The DNA for the CDR3 is TGTGCCATCAGTGAGTCCGCTAGCGGCCGTTTGGTTGGGACCTACAATGAGCAGTTCTTC. This sequence joins TRBV10-3 and TRBJ2-1, with 7 bases that match TRBD2. CDR1 is ENHRY and CDR2 is SYGVKD in the germline V gene. The V gene end was trimmed by 0 bases and the J gene end by 2 bases; junction bases not matched to a gene: 16. This CDR3 comprises 20 residues.

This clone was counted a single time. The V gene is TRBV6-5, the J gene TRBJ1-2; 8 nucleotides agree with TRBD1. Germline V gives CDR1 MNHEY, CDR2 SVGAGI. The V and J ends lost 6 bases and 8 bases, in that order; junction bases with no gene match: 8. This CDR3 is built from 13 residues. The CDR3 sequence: CASSPYRGKGYTF. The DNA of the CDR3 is TGTGCCAGCAGCCCATACAGGGGGAAAGGCTACACCTTC.

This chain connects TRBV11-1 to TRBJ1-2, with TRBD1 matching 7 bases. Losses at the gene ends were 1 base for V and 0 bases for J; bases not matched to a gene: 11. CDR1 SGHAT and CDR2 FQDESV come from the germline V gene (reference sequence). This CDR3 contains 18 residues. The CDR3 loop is CASSLVQRTGDSNYGYTF. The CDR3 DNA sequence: TGTGCCAGCAGCTTAGTACAACGTACAGGGGACTCTAACTATGGCTACACCTTC.

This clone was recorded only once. The CDR3 nucleotides read TGTGCCATACTGATAAGTCGGGCACCTTTAGGGAACATTCAGTACTTC. Its protein product is CAILISRAPLGNIQYF. The chain is built from TRBV10-3 and TRBJ2-4; no reliable D call. This CDR3 has 16 amino acids. Germline CDR1 reads ENHRY; CDR2 reads SYGVKD. The V and J ends lost 9 bases and 7 bases respectively, with 25 bases between them.

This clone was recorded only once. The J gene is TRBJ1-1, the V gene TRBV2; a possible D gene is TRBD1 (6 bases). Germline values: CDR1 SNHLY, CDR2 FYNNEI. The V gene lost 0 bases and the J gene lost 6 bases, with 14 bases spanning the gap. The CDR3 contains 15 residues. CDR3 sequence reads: CASSEARQGWPEAFF. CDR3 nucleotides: TGTGCCAGCAGTGAAGCGAGGCAGGGGTGGCCTGAAGCTTTCTTT.

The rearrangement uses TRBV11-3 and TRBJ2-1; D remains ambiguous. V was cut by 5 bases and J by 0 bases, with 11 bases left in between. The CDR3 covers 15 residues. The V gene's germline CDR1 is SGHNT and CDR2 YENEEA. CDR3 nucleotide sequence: TGTGCCAGCAGCCCTACACCGAGCTCCTACAATGAGCAGTTCTTC. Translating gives CASSPTPSSYNEQFF.

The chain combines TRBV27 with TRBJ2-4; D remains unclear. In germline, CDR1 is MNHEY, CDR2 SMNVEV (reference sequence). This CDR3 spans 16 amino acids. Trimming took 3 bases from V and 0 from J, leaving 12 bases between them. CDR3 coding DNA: TGTGCCAGCAGTTTGAGGCTGACCCTAGCCAAAAACATTCAGTACTTC. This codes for CASSLRLTLAKNIQYF.

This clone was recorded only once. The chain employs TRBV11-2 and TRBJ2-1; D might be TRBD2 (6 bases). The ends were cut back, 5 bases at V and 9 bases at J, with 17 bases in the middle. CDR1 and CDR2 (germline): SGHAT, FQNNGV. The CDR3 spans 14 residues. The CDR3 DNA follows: TGTGCCAGCAGCAAACCGCTGGGGGGTACTGAGCAGTTCTTC. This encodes CASSKPLGGTEQFF.

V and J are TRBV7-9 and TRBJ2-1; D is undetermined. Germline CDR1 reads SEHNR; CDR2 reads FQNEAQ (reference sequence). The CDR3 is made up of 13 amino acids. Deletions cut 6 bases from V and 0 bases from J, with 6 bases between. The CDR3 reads CASRESSYNEQFF. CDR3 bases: TGTGCCAGCAGGGAAAGCTCCTACAATGAGCAGTTCTTC.

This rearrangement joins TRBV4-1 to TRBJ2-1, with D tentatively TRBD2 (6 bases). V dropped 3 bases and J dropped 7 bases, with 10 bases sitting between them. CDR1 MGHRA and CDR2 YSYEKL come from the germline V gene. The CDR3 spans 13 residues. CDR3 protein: CASSQGLSNEQFF. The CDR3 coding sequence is TGCGCCAGCAGCCAGGGACTTTCGAATGAGCAGTTCTTC.

For the CDR3, the DNA is TGTGCCAGCAGTTTAATACCCTCAGGGGGCCCAACTCATGGCTACACCTTC. It yields the protein CASSLIPSGGPTHGYTF. The chain recombines TRBV27 with TRBJ1-2; 8 bases fit TRBD1. The CDR3 length is 17 residues. The junction had 14 bases not matched to a gene; V was cut back by 2 bases and J by 6 bases. CDR1 and CDR2 from the germline V gene are MNHEY and SMNVEV (reference sequence).

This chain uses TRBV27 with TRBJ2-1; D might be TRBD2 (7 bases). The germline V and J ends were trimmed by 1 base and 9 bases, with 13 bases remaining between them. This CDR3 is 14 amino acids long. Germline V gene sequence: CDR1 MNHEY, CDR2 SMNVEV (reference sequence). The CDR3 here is CASSLLGGGGEQFF. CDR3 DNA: TGTGCCAGCAGTTTATTGGGGGGAGGGGGTGAGCAGTTCTTC.

CDR3 DNA sequence: TGTGCCAGCAGCTGGGGACTAGCGGGGTCCACAGATACGCAGTATTTT. Protein sequence: CASSWGLAGSTDTQYF. This chain links TRBV5-6 with TRBJ2-3, with TRBD2 matching over 13 bases. This CDR3 contains 16 residues. V shed 3 bases and J 2 bases; nucleotides not matched to a gene: 3. CDR1 is SGHDT and CDR2 is YYEEEE in the germline V gene.

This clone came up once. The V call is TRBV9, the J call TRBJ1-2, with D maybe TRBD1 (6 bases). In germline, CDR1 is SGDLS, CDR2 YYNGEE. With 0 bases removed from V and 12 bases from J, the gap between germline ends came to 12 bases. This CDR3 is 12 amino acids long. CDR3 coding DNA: TGTGCCAGCAGCGTAGAATTGGGGGGCCACACCTTC. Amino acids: CASSVELGGHTF. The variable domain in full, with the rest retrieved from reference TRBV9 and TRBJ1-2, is DSGVTQTPKHLITATGQRVTLRCSPRSGDLSVYWYQQSLDQGLQFLIQYYNGEERAKGNILERFSAQQFPDLHSELNLSSLELGDSALYFCASSVELGGHTFGSGTRLTVV.

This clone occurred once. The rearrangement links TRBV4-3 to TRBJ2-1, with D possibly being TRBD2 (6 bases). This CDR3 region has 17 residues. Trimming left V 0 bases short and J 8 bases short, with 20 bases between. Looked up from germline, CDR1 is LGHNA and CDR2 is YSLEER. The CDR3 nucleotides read TGCGCCAGCAGCCAAGATCTTGTCGGGAGTGGTATGGATGAGCAGTTCTTC. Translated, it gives CASSQDLVGSGMDEQFF.

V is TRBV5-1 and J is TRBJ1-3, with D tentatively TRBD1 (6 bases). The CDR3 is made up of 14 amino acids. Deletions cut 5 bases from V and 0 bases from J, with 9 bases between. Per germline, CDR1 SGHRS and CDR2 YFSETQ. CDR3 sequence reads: CASRDSGSGNTIYF. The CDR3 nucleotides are TGCGCCAGCAGGGACAGCGGCTCTGGAAACACCATATATTTT.

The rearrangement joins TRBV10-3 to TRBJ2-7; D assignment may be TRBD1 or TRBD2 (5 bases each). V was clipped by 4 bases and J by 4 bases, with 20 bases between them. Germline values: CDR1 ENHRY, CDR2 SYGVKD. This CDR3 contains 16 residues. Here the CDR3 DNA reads TGTGCCATCAGTGCCGGAGAGAGGGGCCCTTCTTACGAGCAGTACTTC. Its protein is CAISAGERGPSYEQYF.

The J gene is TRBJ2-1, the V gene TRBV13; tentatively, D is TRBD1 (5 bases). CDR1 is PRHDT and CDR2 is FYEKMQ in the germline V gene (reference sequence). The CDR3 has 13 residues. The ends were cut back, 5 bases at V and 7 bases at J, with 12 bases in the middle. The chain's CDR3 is CASSAPTENEQFF. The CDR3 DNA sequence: TGTGCCAGCAGCGCCCCGACAGAAAATGAGCAGTTCTTC. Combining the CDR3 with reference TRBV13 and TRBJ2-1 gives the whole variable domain AAGVIQSPRHLIKEKRETATLKCYPIPRHDTVYWYQQGPGQDPQFLISFYEKMQSDKGSIPDRFSAQQFSDYHSELNMSSLELGDSALYFCASSAPTENEQFFGPGTRLTVL.

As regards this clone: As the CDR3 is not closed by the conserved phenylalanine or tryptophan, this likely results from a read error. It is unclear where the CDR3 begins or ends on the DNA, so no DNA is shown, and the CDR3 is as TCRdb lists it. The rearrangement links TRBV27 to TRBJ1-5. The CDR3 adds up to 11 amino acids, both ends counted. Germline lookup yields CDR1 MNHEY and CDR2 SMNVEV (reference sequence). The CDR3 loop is CASRLGGEEFY.

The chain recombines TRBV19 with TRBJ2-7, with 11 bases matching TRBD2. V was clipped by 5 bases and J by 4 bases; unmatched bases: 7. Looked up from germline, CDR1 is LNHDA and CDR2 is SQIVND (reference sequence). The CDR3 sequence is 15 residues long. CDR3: CASSVGTSGFYEQYF. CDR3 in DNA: TGTGCCAGTAGTGTCGGGACTAGCGGCTTTTACGAGCAGTACTTC.

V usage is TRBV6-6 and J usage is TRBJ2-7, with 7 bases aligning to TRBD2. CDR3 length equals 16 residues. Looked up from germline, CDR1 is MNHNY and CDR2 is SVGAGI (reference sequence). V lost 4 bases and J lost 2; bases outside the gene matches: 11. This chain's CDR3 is CASSSHSSGLPYEQYF. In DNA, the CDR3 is TGTGCCAGCAGTTCCCATTCTAGCGGACTTCCCTACGAGCAGTACTTC.

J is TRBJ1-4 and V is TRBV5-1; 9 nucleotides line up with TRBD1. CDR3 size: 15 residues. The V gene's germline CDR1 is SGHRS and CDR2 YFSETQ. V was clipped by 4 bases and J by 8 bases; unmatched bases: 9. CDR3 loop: CASSLTDRGDEKLFF. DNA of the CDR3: TGCGCCAGCAGCCTCACCGACAGGGGGGACGAAAAACTGTTTTTT.

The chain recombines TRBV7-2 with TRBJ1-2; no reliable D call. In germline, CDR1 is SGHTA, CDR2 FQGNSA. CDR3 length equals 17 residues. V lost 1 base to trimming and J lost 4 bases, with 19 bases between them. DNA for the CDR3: TGTGCCAGCAGCTTAGAAGGCGCGGCCTCCCTTGGCTATGGCTACACCTTC. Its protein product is CASSLEGAASLGYGYTF.

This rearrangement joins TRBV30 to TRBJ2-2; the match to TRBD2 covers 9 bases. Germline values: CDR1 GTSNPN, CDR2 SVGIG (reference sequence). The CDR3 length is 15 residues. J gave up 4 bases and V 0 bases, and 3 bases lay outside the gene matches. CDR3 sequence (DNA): TGTGCCTGGAGTGTCGGCGGGGGGGCCACCGGGGAGCTGTTTTTT. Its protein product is CAWSVGGGATGELFF.

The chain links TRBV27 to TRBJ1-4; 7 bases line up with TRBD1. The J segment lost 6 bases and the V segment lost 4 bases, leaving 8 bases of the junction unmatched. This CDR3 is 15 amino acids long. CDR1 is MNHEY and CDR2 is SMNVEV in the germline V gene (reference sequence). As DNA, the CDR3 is TGTGCCAGCAGTTCAAGACAGGGCCGGGATGAAAAACTGTTTTTT. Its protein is CASSSRQGRDEKLFF.